This T cell receptor (beta chain) stems from a study of T cells after yellow fever vaccination. Findings and caveats of the study: In post-booster samples, most primary-vaccination clones reappeared (about 95% CD4, roughly 88% CD8).

Germline CDR1 and CDR2: MNHEY and SVGEGT. This CDR3 has 17 amino acids. The V and J ends lost 5 bases and 0 bases, in that order; junction bases with no gene match: 6. This clonotype was seen a few times. Its specificity is unknown. In TCRdb, the 5' RACE reads were re-called with MiXCR into one record per CDR3 protein. The sample comprises 300,000 to 400,000 distinct CDR3 sequences, about 9.5% of which are singletons, and about 20% rests with the top ten. This TCR derives from a man younger than 30 who received the YFV17D yellow fever vaccine. The chain couples TRBV6-2 or TRBV6-3 to TRBJ2-3; 12 bases align to TRBD2. The sample here was PBMCs, taken on the day of the first yellow fever vaccination. The chain's CDR3 is CASSPRLAGASTDTQYF. CDR3 DNA sequence: TGTGCCAGCAGTCCTCGACTAGCGGGGGCTAGCACAGATACGCAGTATTTT.